The clone carrying this T cell receptor beta chain has a count of ten or more. Its antigen remains unknown. Time point indicated: sample taken at primary tumor resection. Sequencing covered unsorted whole RNA taken from tumor, nontumor lung or frozen PBMC. The sample is drawn from a study of spatial heterogeneity in lung cancer. Study-level information: Alpha-chain detections were consistently fewer than beta-chain detections among the sequences. An average of more than ten raw reads was observed per unique TCR and UMI combination.

Germline CDR1 reads SNHLY; CDR2 reads FYNNEI. The CDR3 has 13 amino acids. Trimming pared 5 bases from V and 4 bases from J, leaving 11 bases between. Study-level points and caveats: Resection blood, more than follow-up blood, showed ubiquitous expanded tumor TCRs.

Each molecule of TCR cDNA was tagged with one unique molecular identifier. MiXCR, applied by TCRdb to the 5' RACE reads, yields one record per CDR3 protein. The sample carries 20,000 to 30,000 distinct CDR3 sequences, about 5.1% recorded once. The starting material was PBMCs, obtained at surgery. The clonotype was recovered from a male donor with early-stage non-small cell lung cancer. The chain links TRBV2 to TRBJ1-1; a possible D gene is TRBD1 (5 bases). The CDR3 protein is CASSRRQSTEAFF. As DNA, the CDR3 is TGTGCCAGCAGTCGCCGACAGTCCACTGAAGCTTTCTTT.